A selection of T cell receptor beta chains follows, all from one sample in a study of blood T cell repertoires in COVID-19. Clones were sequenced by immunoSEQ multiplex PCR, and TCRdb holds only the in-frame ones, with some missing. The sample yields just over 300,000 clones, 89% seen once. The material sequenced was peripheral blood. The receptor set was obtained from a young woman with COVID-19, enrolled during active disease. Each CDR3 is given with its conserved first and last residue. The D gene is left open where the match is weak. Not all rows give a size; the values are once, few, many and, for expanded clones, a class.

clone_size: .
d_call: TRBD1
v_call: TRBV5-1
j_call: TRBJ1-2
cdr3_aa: CASSLGGTGGSDGYTF
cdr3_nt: TGCGCCAGCAGCTTGGGGGGGACAGGAGGGTCGGATGGCTACACCTTC

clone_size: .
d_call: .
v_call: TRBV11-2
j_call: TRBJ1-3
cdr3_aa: CASSRPRTALSGNTIYF
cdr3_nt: TGTGCCAGCAGCCGACCCCGGACAGCCCTCTCTGGAAACACCATATATTTT

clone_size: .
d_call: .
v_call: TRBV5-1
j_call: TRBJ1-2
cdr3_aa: CASSLVAASYGYTF
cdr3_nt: TGCGCCAGCAGCTTGGTGGCAGCTAGCTATGGCTACACCTTC

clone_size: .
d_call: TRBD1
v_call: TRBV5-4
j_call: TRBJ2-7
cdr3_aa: CASRDRGSTSYEQYF
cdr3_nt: TGTGCCAGCAGAGACAGGGGGTCAACCTCCTACGAGCAGTACTTC

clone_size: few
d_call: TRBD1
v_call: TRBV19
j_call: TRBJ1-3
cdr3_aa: CAWRQGGNTIYF
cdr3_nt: TGTGCCTGGAGACAGGGGGGAAACACCATATATTTT

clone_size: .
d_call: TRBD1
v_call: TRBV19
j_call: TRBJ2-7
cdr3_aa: CASTVRFRQGTSSYEQYF
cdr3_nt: TGTGCCAGTACCGTGCGATTCCGACAGGGGACGAGCTCCTACGAGCAGTACTTC

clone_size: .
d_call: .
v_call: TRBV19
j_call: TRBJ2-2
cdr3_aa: CASSVGGAAGELFF
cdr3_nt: TGTGCCAGTAGTGTCGGGGGAGCGGCCGGGGAGCTGTTTTTT

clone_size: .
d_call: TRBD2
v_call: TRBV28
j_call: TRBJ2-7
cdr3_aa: CASRLAGGLSYEQYF
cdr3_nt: TGTGCCAGCAGACTAGCGGGGGGCCTCTCCTACGAGCAGTACTTC

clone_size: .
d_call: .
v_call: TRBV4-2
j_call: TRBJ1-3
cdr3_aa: CASSQDWTAPNTIYF
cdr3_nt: TGTGCCAGCAGCCAAGATTGGACAGCCCCAAACACCATATATTTT

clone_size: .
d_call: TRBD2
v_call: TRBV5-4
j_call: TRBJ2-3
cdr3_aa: CASSPRVAGVIDTQYF
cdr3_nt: TGTGCCAGCAGCCCCAGGGTTGCGGGGGTGATAGATACGCAGTATTTT

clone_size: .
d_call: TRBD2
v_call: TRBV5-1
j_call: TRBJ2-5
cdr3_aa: CASRVSGGRETQYF
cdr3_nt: TGCGCCAGCAGGGTTAGCGGGGGAAGAGAGACCCAGTACTTC

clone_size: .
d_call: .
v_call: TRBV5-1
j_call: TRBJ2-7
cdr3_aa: CASSLGWVGLYEQYF
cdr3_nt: TGCGCCAGCAGCTTGGGCTGGGTGGGGCTCTACGAGCAGTACTTC

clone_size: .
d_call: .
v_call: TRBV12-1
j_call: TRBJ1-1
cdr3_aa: CASSSRDNNTEAFF
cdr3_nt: TGTGCCAGCAGCTCCCGGGACAACAACACTGAAGCTTTCTTT

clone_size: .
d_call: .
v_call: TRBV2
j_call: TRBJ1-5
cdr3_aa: CASRSEAAEPQHF
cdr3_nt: TGTGCCAGCAGGTCGGAGGCGGCAGAGCCCCAGCATTTT

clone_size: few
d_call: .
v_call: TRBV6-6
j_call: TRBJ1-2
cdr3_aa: CASSAGSDYGYTF
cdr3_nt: TGTGCCAGCAGCGCCGGGAGTGACTATGGCTACACCTTC

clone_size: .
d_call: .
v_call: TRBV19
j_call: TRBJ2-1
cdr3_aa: CASSIMGQGYNEQFF
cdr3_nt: TGTGCCAGTAGTATTATGGGGCAGGGGTACAATGAGCAGTTCTTC

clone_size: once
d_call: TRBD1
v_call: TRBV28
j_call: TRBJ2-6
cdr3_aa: CASSYRGPGANVLTF
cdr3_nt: TGTGCCAGCAGCTACAGGGGACCTGGGGCCAACGTCCTGACTTTC

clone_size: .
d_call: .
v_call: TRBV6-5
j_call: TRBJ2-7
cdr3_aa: CASSYGGGTYEQYF
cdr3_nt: TGTGCCAGCAGTTACGGCGGGGGCACCTACGAGCAGTACTTC

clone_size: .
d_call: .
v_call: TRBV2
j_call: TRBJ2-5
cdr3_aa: CASSVDRTSRETQYF
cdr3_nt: TGTGCCAGCAGCGTCGACAGGACCTCCCGAGAGACCCAGTACTTC

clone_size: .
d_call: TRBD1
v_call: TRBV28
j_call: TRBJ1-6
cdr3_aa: CASTSTGWRRPLHF
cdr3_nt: TGTGCCAGCACCTCGACAGGGTGGCGGAGGCCCCTCCACTTT

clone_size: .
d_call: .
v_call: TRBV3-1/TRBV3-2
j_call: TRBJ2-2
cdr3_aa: CASSYTTSTGELFF
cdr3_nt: TGTGCCAGCAGTTATACTACATCGACCGGGGAGCTGTTTTTT

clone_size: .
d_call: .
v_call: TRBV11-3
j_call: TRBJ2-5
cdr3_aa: CASSLERLAETQYF
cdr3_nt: TGTGCCAGCAGCTTAGAACGGTTAGCGGAGACCCAGTACTTC